The sequence of this T cell receptor (beta chain) was determined in a study of early T cells in non-severe SARS-CoV-2 infection. This clonotype was seen repeatedly, ten times or more. Individual cDNA molecules were tagged with unique molecular identifiers. Via MiXCR, TCRdb re-called the 5' RACE reads, giving one row per CDR3 protein. The data contain roughly 25,000 distinct CDR3 sequences, about 4% of them seen just once; the ten biggest clones take up 3.5% to 5%. The sequenced sample was whole blood. The sequence came from an adult who was a healthcare worker with PCR-confirmed SARS-CoV-2 infection or an uninfected control (not recorded which).

The DNA of the CDR3 is TGCAGCGTTTGTGACCAATCTGAAAAACTGTTTTTT. This gives the protein CSVCDQSEKLFF. The chain links TRBV29-1 to TRBJ1-4; D gene uncertain. Germline CDR1 is SQVTM and CDR2 is ANQGSEA. Trimming cost V 5 bases and J 7 bases, with 11 bases left between them. The CDR3 extends over 12 amino acids.